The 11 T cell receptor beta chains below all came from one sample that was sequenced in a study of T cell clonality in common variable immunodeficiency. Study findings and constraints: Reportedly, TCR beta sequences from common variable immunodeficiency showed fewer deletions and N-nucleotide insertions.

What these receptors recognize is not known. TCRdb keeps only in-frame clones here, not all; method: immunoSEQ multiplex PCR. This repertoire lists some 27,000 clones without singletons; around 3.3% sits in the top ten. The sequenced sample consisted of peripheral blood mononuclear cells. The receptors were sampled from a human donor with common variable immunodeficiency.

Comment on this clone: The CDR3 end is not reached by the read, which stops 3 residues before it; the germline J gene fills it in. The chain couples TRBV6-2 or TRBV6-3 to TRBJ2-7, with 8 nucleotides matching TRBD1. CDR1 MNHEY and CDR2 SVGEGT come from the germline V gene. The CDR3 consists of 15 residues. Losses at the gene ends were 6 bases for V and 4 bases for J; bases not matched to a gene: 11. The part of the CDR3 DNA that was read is TGTGCCAGCAGATACAGGGGGTGGGGATTTTACGAG. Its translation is CASRYRGWGFYE. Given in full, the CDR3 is CASRYRGWGFYEQYF.

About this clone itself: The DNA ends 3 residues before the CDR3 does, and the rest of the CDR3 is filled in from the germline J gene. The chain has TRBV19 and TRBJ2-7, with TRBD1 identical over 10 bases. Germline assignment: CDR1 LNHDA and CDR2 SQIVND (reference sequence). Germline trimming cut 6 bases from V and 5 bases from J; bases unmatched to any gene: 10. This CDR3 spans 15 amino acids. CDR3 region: CASSLRDRGSHEQYF. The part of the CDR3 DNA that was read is TGTGCCAGTAGCCTCCGGGACAGGGGATCTCACGAG.

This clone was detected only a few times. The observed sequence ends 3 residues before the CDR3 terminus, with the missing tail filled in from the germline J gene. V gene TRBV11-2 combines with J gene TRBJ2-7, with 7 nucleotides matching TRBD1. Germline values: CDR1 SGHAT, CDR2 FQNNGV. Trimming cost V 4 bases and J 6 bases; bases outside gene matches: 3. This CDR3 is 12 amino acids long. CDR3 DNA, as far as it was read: TGTGCCAGCAGCTCGACAGGGATCGAG. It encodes CASSSTGIE. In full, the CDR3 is CASSSTGIEQYF.

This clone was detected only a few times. Incomplete CDR3 DNA: TGTGCCAGCAGCTTAGTTGACGGGGGGTCCGTCCCCCGTGAG. It codes for CASSLVDGGSVPRE. The full CDR3 sequence reads CASSLVDGGSVPREQFF. This rearrangement joins TRBV7-8 to TRBJ2-1, with TRBD2 identical over 7 bases. The sequence runs out 3 residues before the end of the CDR3; the remainder is reconstructed from the germline J gene. V was pared by 1 base and J by 9 bases, with 15 bases of the junction left unmatched. CDR3 size: 17 residues. Germline lookup yields CDR1 SGHVS and CDR2 FQNEAQ.

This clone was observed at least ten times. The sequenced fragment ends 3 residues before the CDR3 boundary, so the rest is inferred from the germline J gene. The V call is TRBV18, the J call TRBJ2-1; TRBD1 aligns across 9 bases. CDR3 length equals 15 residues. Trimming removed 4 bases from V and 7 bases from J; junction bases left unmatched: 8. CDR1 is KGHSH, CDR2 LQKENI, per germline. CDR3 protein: CASSRGTGKVNEQFF. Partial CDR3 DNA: TGTGCCAGCTCACGGGGGACAGGGAAAGTTAATGAG.

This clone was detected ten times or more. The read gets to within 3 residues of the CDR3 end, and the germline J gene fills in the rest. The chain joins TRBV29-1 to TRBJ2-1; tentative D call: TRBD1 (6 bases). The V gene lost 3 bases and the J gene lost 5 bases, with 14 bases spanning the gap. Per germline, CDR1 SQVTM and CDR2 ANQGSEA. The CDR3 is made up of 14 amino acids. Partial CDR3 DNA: TGCAGCGTTGACGGAACAGGGATAAACAATGAG. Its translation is CSVDGTGINNE. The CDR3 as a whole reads CSVDGTGINNEQFF.

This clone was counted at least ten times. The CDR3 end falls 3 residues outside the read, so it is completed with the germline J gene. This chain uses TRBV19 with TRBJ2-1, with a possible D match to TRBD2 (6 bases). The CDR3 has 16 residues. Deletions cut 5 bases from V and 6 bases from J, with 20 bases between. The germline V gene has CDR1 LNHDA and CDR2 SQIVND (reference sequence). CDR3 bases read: TGTGCCAGTAGTCCCACGTGGGGCGGGGTGGTCAATGAG. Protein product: CASSPTWGGVVNE. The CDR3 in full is CASSPTWGGVVNEQFF. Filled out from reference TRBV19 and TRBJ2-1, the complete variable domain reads DGGITQSPKYLFRKEGQNVTLSCEQNLNHDAMYWYRQDPGQGLRLIYYSQIVNDFQKGDIAEGYSVSREKKESFPLTVTSAQKNPTAFYLCASSPTWGGVVNEQFFGPGTRLTVL.

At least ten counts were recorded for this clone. Partial CDR3 DNA: TGTGCCAGCTCCCTTCTGGGCGCGCCGACCTACGAG. It translates to CASSLLGAPTYE. In full, the CDR3 is CASSLLGAPTYEQYF. The chain employs TRBV18 and TRBJ2-7; D gene unclear. The read finishes 3 residues shy of the CDR3 end, and the germline J gene is used to complete it. V lost 6 bases to trimming and J lost 2 bases, with 17 bases between them. CDR3 size: 15 residues. Germline CDR1 is KGHSH and CDR2 is LQKENI. The variable domain in full, with the rest retrieved from reference TRBV18 and TRBJ2-7, is NAGVMQNPRHLVRRRGQEARLRCSPMKGHSHVYWYRQLPEEGLKFMVYLQKENIIDESGMPKERFSAEFPKEGPSILRIQQVVRGDSAAYFCASSLLGAPTYEQYFGPGTRLTVT.

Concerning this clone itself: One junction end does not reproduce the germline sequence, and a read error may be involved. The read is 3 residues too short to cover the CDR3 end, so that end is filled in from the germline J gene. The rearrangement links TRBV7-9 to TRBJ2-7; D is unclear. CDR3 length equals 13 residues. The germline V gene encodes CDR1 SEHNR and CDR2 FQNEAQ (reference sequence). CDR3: CSSSQTVTYEQYF. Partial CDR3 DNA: TGTTCCAGCAGCCAAACAGTTACCTACGAG. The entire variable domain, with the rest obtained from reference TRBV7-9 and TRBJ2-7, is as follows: DTGVSQNPRHKITKRGQNVTFRCDPISEHNRLYWYRQTLGQGPEFLTYFQNEAQLEKSRLLSDRFSAERPKGSFSTLEIQRTEQGDSAMYLCSSSQTVTYEQYFGPGTRLTVT.

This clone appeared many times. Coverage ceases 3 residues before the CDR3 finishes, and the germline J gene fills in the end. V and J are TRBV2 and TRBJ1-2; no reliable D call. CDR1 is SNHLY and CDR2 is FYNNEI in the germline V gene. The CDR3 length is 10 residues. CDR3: CASSVRGYTF. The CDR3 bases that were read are TGTGCCAGCAGTGTAAGGGGC.

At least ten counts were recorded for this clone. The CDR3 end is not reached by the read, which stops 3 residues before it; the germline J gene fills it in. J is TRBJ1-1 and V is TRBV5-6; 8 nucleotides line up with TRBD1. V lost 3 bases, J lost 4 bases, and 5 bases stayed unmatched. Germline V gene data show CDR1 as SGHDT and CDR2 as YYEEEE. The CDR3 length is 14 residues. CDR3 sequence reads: CASSYTGGSTEAFF. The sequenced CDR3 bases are TGTGCCAGCAGCTACACAGGGGGGAGCACTGAA.